The 4 T cell receptor beta chains given below trace back to one sample, sequenced in a study of regulatory T cells in long-lasting Graves disease (dated by TCRdb to 2020 to 2023). Library method: multiplex PCR. Data came from an Illumina HiSeq 4000. TCR beta libraries were built with iRepertoire HTBI primers and Arm-PCR amplification of CDR3 regions. TCRdb redid the processing of the public reads, applying fastp at Q25 and MiXCR, and retained in-frame beta chains. Duplicate CDR3 protein sequences are folded into a single record with the most common DNA and genes. The sample profile shows more than 300,000 distinct CDR3 sequences; roughly 17% of them were found once. The top ten clones comprise 20% to 25% of the sample. Read against the paper, the sample's time point label means: newly diagnosed GD, antithyroid drugs for less than 3 months. For both TCR sequencing and RNA sequencing, RNA was extracted from PBMCs in TRIzol.

The sample was also linked to a second study, of T cells in Graves' hyperthyroidism and ophthalmopathy.

Sequenced material: peripheral blood mononuclear cells (PBMCs), taken at new diagnosis, from a patient treated with antithyroid drugs. These receptors all stem from a woman between 18 and 29 years old with Graves disease. Donor details come from another sample of the same person, matched by shared clones.

This clonotype was picked up a small number of times. The rearrangement uses TRBV5-1 and TRBJ1-3; D call uncertain. The CDR3 length is 13 residues. CDR1 and CDR2 from the germline V gene are SGHRS and YFSETQ. V dropped 0 bases and J dropped 5 bases, with 6 bases sitting between them. CDR3: CASSLEPRNTIYF. The CDR3, as DNA: TGCGCCAGCAGCTTGGAGCCACGAAACACCATATATTTT.

This clonotype was seen many times. The DNA for the CDR3 is TGTGCCAGCAGTTTAGGTCAGCCTGGGGTCTACGAGCAGTACTTC. This encodes CASSLGQPGVYEQYF. V and J are TRBV28 and TRBJ2-7; D is unclear. The germline V gene has CDR1 MDHEN and CDR2 SYDVKM. The CDR3 sequence is 15 residues long. Trimming left V 2 bases short and J 3 bases short, with 14 bases between.

Only a few counts were recorded for this clonotype. The chain links TRBV5-1 to TRBJ2-2, with D maybe TRBD1 (6 bases). Germline V gene sequence: CDR1 SGHRS, CDR2 YFSETQ. The V gene lost 4 bases and the J gene lost 7 bases, with 11 bases spanning the gap. The CDR3 has 13 amino acids. Here the CDR3 DNA reads TGCGCCAGCAGCCCACAGGGCTTCGGGGAGCTGTTTTTT. Translating it yields CASSPQGFGELFF.

This clonotype was seen ten or more times. This sequence joins TRBV11-2 and TRBJ2-1, with TRBD2 as a possible D gene (5 bases). This CDR3 contains 13 residues. CDR1 and CDR2 (germline): SGHAT, FQNNGV. Trimming removed 7 bases from V and 6 bases from J, with 13 bases in between. The chain's CDR3 is CASNEMLANEQFF. CDR3 in DNA: TGTGCCAGCAACGAGATGCTAGCCAATGAGCAGTTCTTC.